These 19 T cell receptor beta chains came from one sample sequenced in a study of blood T cell repertoires in COVID-19. Using immunoSEQ multiplex PCR, the repertoire was profiled, and TCRdb retains in-frame clones only, with some absent. This sample yields 150,000 or so clones, of which 85% to 90% are seen a single time; about 0.95% belongs to the top ten. Input material: peripheral blood. These receptor sequences come from a man aged 18 to 35 with acute or convalescent COVID-19.

The genes are TRBV4-1 and TRBJ1-3, with a possible D match to TRBD1 (6 bases). This CDR3 spans 17 amino acids. V lost 1 base and J lost 4, with 17 bases in between. The germline V gene encodes CDR1 MGHRA and CDR2 YSYEKL. This CDR3 is CASSQVVSGVYGNTIYF. Here the CDR3 DNA reads TGCGCCAGCAGCCAAGTTGTCTCAGGGGTTTACGGAAACACCATATATTTT.

The rearrangement joins TRBV2 to TRBJ1-1, with D possibly being TRBD1 (5 bases). Trimming pared 9 bases from V and 6 bases from J, leaving 20 bases between. Germline V gene lookup returns CDR1 SNHLY and CDR2 FYNNEI. This CDR3 spans 14 amino acids. CDR3 region: CARSRGRRESEAFF. CDR3 in DNA: TGTGCCAGATCGAGGGGCAGGAGGGAATCTGAAGCTTTCTTT. The whole variable domain, filled in from reference TRBV2 and TRBJ1-1, reads EPEVTQTPSHQVTQMGQEVILRCVPISNHLYFYWYRQILGQKVEFLVSFYNNEISEKSEIFDDQFSVERPDGSNFTLKIRSTKLEDSAMYFCARSRGRRESEAFFGQGTRLTVV.

This chain uses TRBV6-5 with TRBJ2-3, with TRBD1 identical over 10 bases. The ends lost 10 bases at V and 6 bases at J; junction bases unmatched: 10. Germline CDR1 reads MNHEY; CDR2 reads SVGAGI. This CDR3 contains 14 residues. The CDR3 protein is CATRMTGGMDTQYF. The CDR3 DNA reads as TGTGCCACCAGAATGACAGGGGGCATGGATACGCAGTATTTT.

J is TRBJ2-1 and V is TRBV4-1; D is possibly TRBD2 (5 bases). This CDR3 spans 12 amino acids. In germline, CDR1 is MGHRA, CDR2 YSYEKL. V was cut by 4 bases and J by 4 bases, with 5 bases left in between. The CDR3 sequence is CASSRTYNEQFF. DNA for the CDR3: TGCGCCAGCAGCCGGACTTACAATGAGCAGTTCTTC.

V usage is TRBV7-6 and J usage is TRBJ2-1, with 14 positions matching TRBD2. J was trimmed by 8 bases and V by 5 bases; bases with no gene match: 11. The CDR3 spans 17 residues. Germline CDR1 and CDR2: SGHVS and FNYEAQ. In DNA, the CDR3 is TGTGCCAGCAGCCCCGGGACTAGCGGGGGTACAACCCATGAGCAGTTCTTC. Amino acid sequence: CASSPGTSGGTTHEQFF.

The rearrangement uses TRBV12-5 and TRBJ2-2, with D possibly matching TRBD2 (6 bases). There are 15 residues in the CDR3. Trimming cost V 3 bases and J 5 bases, with 13 bases left between them. Per the germline V gene, CDR1 is LGHNT and CDR2 is FRNRAP. The CDR3: CASGLDGGWTGELFF. In DNA form, the CDR3 reads TGTGCTAGTGGTTTAGATGGGGGGTGGACCGGGGAGCTGTTTTTT.

The rearrangement joins TRBV4-1 to TRBJ1-1; the match to TRBD1 covers 9 bases. The germline V gene has CDR1 MGHRA and CDR2 YSYEKL. This CDR3 contains 15 residues. J gave up 4 bases and V 5 bases, and 8 bases lay outside the gene matches. The chain's CDR3 is CASSARQGDVTEAFF. The CDR3 region has the DNA TGCGCCAGCAGCGCCCGACAGGGGGACGTCACTGAAGCTTTCTTT.

This chain uses TRBV10-3 with TRBJ2-1; 12 positions match TRBD2. Germline CDR1 reads ENHRY; CDR2 reads SYGVKD. This CDR3 is 13 amino acids long. The V and J ends lost 6 bases and 7 bases, in that order; junction bases with no gene match: 1. CDR3 sequence (DNA): TGTGCCATCAGCACTAGCGGGGGGAATGAGCAGTTCTTC. Translation: CAISTSGGNEQFF.

V usage is TRBV7-8 and J usage is TRBJ1-2; D is perhaps TRBD1 (6 bases). Germline values: CDR1 SGHVS, CDR2 FQNEAQ. The CDR3 runs to 15 residues. Trimming took off 0 bases at V and 3 bases at J, with 11 bases between the two ends. The CDR3 region has the DNA TGTGCCAGCAGCTTAGCCCCCGGGACACACTATGGCTACACCTTC. Translation gives CASSLAPGTHYGYTF.

The chain joins TRBV7-9 to TRBJ1-4; no definite D call. The CDR3 contains 15 residues. Germline CDR1 SEHNR, CDR2 FQNEAQ (reference sequence). V gave up 1 base and J gave up 5 bases, with 11 bases separating them. CDR3 in DNA: TGTGCCAGCAGCTTAGAACGGCAGGTGAATGAAAAACTGTTTTTT. Translating gives CASSLERQVNEKLFF.

The rearrangement links TRBV11-2 to TRBJ1-1; 7 nucleotides line up with TRBD1. This CDR3 has 15 amino acids. Germline trimming cut 5 bases from V and 0 bases from J; bases unmatched to any gene: 6. The germline V gene encodes CDR1 SGHAT and CDR2 FQNNGV. The CDR3 region has the DNA TGTGCCAGCAGCCCCGACAGGGTCGTGAACACTGAAGCTTTCTTT. Translated: CASSPDRVVNTEAFF.

In its sample, this clone was seen a few times. V and J are TRBV27 and TRBJ1-2, with a weak D call TRBD1 (5 bases). V lost 4 bases, J lost 4 bases, and 16 bases lay in between. CDR1 is MNHEY and CDR2 is SMNVEV in the germline V gene (reference sequence). The CDR3 spans 15 residues. The CDR3 bases are TGTGCCAGCAGTTCGAGCGTGGGGCTCCCCTATGGCTACACCTTC. Translation gives CASSSSVGLPYGYTF.

CDR3 loop: CASSGGVWNTEAFF. CDR3 nucleotide sequence: TGTGCCAGCAGTGGGGGCGTGTGGAACACTGAAGCTTTCTTT. This chain uses TRBV2 with TRBJ1-1, with a weak D call TRBD1 (5 bases). This CDR3 contains 14 residues. V shed 4 bases and J shed 1 base, with 10 bases lying between them. CDR1 and CDR2 from the germline V gene are SNHLY and FYNNEI.

This clone was counted a single time. This sequence joins TRBV27 and TRBJ1-1; 11 nucleotides match TRBD1. There are 15 residues in the CDR3. V shed 6 bases and J 4 bases; nucleotides not matched to a gene: 7. Germline CDR1 reads MNHEY; CDR2 reads SMNVEV (reference sequence). The CDR3 nucleotides read TGTGCCAGCAGGGGGACAGGGGGATTGGGCACTGAAGCTTTCTTT. Translation gives CASRGTGGLGTEAFF.

The J gene is TRBJ2-7, the V gene TRBV7-9; 7 bases line up with TRBD1. The CDR3 runs to 13 residues. The V gene's germline CDR1 is SEHNR and CDR2 FQNEAQ (reference sequence). J gave up 7 bases and V 3 bases, and 6 bases lay outside the gene matches. The CDR3 bases are TGTGCCAGCAGCTTTGAGGGGGCTGGGGAGCAGTACTTC. Residues: CASSFEGAGEQYF.

V and J are TRBV7-8 and TRBJ1-2; D gene unclear. The germline V gene has CDR1 SGHVS and CDR2 FQNEAQ. This CDR3 is 14 amino acids long. With 1 base removed from V and 5 bases from J, the gap between germline ends came to 11 bases. The CDR3 sequence: CASSLEVGRYGYTF. Here the CDR3 DNA reads TGTGCCAGCAGCTTAGAGGTGGGGAGGTATGGCTACACCTTC.

This clone was observed a handful of times. This chain joins TRBV5-4 and TRBJ1-2; TRBD1 aligns across 7 bases. The CDR3 runs 13 residues. The V gene's germline CDR1 is SGHNT and CDR2 YYREEE (reference sequence). The J segment lost 4 bases and the V segment lost 4 bases, leaving 4 bases of the junction unmatched. In DNA, the CDR3 is TGTGCCAGCAGCATCCGGGACAGCTATGGCTACACCTTC. Amino acid sequence: CASSIRDSYGYTF. Full variable domain (outside the CDR3, taken from reference TRBV5-4 and TRBJ1-2): ETGVTQSPTHLIKTRGQQVTLRCSSQSGHNTVSWYQQALGQGPQFIFQYYREEENGRGNFPPRFSGLQFPNYSSELNVNALELDDSALYLCASSIRDSYGYTFGSGTRLTVV.

The chain couples TRBV30 to TRBJ2-1, with 9 bases fitting TRBD1. CDR1 is GTSNPN and CDR2 is SVGIG in the germline V gene (reference sequence). V lost 2 bases to trimming and J lost 15 bases; unmatched junction nucleotides: 11. The CDR3 runs to 13 residues. The CDR3 protein is CAWSTLRDRELFF. The CDR3 nucleotides read TGTGCCTGGAGTACCCTCCGGGACAGGGAATTGTTCTTC.

The V call is TRBV7-2, the J call TRBJ2-1; D is perhaps TRBD2 (7 bases). V was trimmed by 5 bases and J by 8 bases, leaving 19 bases between them. The CDR3 loop spans 15 amino acids. Germline CDR1 and CDR2: SGHTA and FQGNSA. CDR3 residues: CASSLVGGARDEQFF. CDR3 nucleotides: TGTGCCAGCAGCCTAGTAGGGGGGGCCAGGGATGAGCAGTTCTTC.